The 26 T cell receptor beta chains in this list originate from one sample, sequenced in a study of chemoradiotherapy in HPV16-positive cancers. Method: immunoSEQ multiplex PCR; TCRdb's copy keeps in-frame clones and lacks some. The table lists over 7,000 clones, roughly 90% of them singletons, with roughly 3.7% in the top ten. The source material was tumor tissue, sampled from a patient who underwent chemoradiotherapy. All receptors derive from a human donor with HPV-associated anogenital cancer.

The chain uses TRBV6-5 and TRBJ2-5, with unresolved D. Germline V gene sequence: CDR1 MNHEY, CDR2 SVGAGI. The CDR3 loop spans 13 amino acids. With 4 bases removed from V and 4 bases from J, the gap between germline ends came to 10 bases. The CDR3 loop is CASSSLGSETQYF. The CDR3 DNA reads TGTGCCAGCAGTTCCCTCGGGTCAGAGACCCAGTACTTC.

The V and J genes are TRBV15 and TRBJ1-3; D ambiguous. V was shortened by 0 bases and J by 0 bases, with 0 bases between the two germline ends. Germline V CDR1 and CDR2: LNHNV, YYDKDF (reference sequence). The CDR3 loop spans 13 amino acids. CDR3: CATSRDSGNTIYF. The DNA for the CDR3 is TGTGCCACCAGCAGAGACTCTGGAAACACCATATATTTT.

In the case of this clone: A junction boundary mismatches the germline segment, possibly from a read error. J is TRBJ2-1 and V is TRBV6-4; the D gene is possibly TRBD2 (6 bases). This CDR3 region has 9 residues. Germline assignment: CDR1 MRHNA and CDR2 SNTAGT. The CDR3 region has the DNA TGTGCCAGCGAGGGGACTGGGGTCTTC. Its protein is CASEGTGVF.

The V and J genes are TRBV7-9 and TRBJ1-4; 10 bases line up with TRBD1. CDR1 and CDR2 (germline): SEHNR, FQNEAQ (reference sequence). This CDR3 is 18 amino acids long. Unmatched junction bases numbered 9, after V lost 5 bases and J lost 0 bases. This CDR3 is CASSLGQGIKATNEKLFF. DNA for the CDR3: TGTGCCAGCAGCCTGGGACAGGGGATAAAGGCAACTAATGAAAAACTGTTTTTT.

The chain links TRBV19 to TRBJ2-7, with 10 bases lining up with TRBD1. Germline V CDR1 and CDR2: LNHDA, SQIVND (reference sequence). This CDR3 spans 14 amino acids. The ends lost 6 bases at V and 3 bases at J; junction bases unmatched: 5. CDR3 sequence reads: CASSTTGGRYEQYF. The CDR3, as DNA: TGTGCCAGTAGCACGACAGGGGGCCGCTACGAGCAGTACTTC.

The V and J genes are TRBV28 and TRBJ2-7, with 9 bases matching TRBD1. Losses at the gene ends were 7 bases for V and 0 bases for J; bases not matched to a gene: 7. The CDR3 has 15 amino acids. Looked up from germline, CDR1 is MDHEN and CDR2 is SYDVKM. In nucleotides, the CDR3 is TGTGCCAGCAACCCCGGGACAGGGATCTCCTACGAGCAGTACGTC. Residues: CASNPGTGISYEQYV.

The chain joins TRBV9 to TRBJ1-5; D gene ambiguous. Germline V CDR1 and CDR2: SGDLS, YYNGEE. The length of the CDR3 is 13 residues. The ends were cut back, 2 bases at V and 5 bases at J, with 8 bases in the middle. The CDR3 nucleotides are TGTGCCAGCAGCGTGATGGCGGATCAGCCCCAGCATTTT. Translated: CASSVMADQPQHF.

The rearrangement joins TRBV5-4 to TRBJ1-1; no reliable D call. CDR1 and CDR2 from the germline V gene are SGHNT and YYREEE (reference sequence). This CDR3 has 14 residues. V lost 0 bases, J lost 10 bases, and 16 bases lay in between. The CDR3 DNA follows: TGTGCCAGCAGCTTGGATTCAGGTGCCCTGGGAGCTTTCTTT. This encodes CASSLDSGALGAFF. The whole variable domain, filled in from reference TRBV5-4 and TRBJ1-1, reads ETGVTQSPTHLIKTRGQQVTLRCSSQSGHNTVSWYQQALGQGPQFIFQYYREEENGRGNFPPRFSGLQFPNYSSELNVNALELDDSALYLCASSLDSGALGAFFGQGTRLTVV.

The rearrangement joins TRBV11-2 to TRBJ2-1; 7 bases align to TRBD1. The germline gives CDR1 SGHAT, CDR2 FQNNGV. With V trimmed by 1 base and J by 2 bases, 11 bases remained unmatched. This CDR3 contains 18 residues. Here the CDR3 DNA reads TGTGCCAGCAGCTTAGGGAGAAACAGGGGCAATGCCTACAATGAGCAGTTCTTC. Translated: CASSLGRNRGNAYNEQFF.

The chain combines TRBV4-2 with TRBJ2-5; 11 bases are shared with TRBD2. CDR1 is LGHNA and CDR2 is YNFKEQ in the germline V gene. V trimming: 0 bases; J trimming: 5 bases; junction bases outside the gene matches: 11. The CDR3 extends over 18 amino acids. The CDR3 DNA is TGTGCCAGCAGCCAAGATCAAGGGACTAGCGGTATGGCGGAGACCCAGTACTTC. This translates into CASSQDQGTSGMAETQYF.

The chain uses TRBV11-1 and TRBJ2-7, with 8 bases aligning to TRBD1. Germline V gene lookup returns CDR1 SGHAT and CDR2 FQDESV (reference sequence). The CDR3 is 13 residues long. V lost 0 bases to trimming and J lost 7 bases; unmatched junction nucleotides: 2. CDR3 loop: CASSLADRGEQYV. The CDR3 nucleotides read TGTGCCAGCAGCTTAGCAGACAGGGGTGAGCAGTACGTC.

CDR3 residues: CASSPRGGFYEQYF. CDR3 DNA: TGTGCCAGCAGCCCCCGGGGGGGGTTCTACGAGCAGTACTTC. The chain links TRBV7-9 to TRBJ2-7; 8 bases match TRBD2. Germline V gives CDR1 SEHNR, CDR2 FQNEAQ (reference sequence). After removal of 5 bases from V and 3 bases from J, the junction contained 6 bases not matched to a gene. This CDR3 comprises 14 residues.

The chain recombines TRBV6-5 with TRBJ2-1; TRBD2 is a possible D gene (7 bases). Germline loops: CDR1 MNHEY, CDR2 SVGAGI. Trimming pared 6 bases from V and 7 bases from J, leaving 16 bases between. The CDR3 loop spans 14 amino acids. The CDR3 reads CASRPGGLPNEQFF. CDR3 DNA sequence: TGTGCCAGCAGGCCCGGGGGGCTCCCTAATGAGCAGTTCTTC.

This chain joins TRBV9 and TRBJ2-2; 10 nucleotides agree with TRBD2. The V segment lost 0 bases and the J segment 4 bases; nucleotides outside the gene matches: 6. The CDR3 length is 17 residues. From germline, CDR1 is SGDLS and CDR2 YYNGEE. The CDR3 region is CASSVASGSTSTGELFF. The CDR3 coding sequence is TGTGCCAGCAGCGTAGCTAGCGGGAGTACGAGCACCGGGGAGCTGTTTTTT.

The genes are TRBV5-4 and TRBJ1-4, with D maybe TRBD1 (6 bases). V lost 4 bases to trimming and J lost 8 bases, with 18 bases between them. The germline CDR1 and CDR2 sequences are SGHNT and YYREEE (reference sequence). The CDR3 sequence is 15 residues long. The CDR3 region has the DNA TGTGCCAGCAGCGGTGCGGGGGGGGCAGAGGAAAAACTGTTTTTT. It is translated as CASSGAGGAEEKLFF.

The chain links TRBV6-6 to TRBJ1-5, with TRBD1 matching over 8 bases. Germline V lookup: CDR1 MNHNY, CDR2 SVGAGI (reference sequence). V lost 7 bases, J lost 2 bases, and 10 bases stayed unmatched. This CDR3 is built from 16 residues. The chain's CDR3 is CASTPDRGRGNQPQHF. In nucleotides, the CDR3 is TGTGCCAGCACACCAGACAGGGGAAGGGGCAATCAGCCCCAGCATTTT.

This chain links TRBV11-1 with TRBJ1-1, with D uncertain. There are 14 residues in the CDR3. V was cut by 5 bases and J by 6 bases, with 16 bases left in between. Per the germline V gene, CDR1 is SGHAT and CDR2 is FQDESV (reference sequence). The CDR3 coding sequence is TGTGCCAGCAGCCTCCAACCCGGGGAGGCTGAAGCTTTCTTT. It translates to CASSLQPGEAEAFF.

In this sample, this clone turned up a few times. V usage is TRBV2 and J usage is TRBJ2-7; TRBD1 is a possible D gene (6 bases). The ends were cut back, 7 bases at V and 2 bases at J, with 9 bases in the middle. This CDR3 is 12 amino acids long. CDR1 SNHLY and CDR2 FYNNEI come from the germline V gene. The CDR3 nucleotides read TGTGCCAGCAAGAGACAGGCCTACGAGCAGTACTTC. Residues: CASKRQAYEQYF. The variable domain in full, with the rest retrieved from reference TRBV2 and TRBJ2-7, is EPEVTQTPSHQVTQMGQEVILRCVPISNHLYFYWYRQILGQKVEFLVSFYNNEISEKSEIFDDQFSVERPDGSNFTLKIRSTKLEDSAMYFCASKRQAYEQYFGPGTRLTVT.

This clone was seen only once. CDR3 region: CASSLSSREQFF. The DNA for the CDR3 is TGCGCCAGCAGTCTCTCTTCCCGCGAGCAGTTCTTC. This chain connects TRBV5-1 to TRBJ2-1; D not resolved. Germline assignment: CDR1 SGHRS and CDR2 YFSETQ. The CDR3 contains 12 residues. Trimming took off 5 bases at V and 10 bases at J, with 13 bases between the two ends. The full variable domain, in which reference TRBV5-1 and TRBJ2-1 provide the parts outside the CDR3, is KAGVTQTPRYLIKTRGQQVTLSCSPISGHRSVSWYQQTPGQGLQFLFEYFSETQRNKGNFPGRFSGRQFSNSRSEMNVSTLELGDSALYLCASSLSSREQFFGPGTRLTVL.

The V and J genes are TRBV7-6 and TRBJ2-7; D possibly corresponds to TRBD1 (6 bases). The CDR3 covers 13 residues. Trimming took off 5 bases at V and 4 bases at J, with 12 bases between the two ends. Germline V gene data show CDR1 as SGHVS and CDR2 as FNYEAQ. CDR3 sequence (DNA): TGTGCCAGCAGCCCCAATACAGGGTACGAGCAGTACTTC. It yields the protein CASSPNTGYEQYF.

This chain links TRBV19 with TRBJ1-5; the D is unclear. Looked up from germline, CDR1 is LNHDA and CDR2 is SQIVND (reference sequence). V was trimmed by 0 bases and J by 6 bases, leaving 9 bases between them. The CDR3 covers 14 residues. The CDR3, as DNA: TGTGCCAGTAGTATAGATCTCGGCCGTCAGCCCCAGCATTTT. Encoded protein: CASSIDLGRQPQHF.

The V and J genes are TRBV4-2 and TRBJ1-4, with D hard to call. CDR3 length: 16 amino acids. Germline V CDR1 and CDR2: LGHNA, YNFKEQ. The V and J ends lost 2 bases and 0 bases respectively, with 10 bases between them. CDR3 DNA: TGTGCCAGCAGCCAATCCGGCTCAGCAACTAATGAAAAACTGTTTTTT. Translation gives CASSQSGSATNEKLFF.

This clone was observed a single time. The DNA of the CDR3 is TGTGCCACGATTACCGGGACAGGGGCTATCCACGAGCAGTACGTC. Residues: CATITGTGAIHEQYV. This chain connects TRBV2 to TRBJ2-7; 10 bases are a match to TRBD1. Germline V gives CDR1 SNHLY, CDR2 FYNNEI. The CDR3 is 15 amino acids. V gave up 10 bases and J gave up 5 bases; unmatched junction bases: 14.

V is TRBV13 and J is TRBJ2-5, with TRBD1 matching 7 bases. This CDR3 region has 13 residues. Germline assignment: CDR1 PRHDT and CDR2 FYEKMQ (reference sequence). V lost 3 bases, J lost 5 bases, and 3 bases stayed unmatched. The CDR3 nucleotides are TGTGCCAGCAGCTTGACAGGGCGGGAGACCCAGTACTTC. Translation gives CASSLTGRETQYF.

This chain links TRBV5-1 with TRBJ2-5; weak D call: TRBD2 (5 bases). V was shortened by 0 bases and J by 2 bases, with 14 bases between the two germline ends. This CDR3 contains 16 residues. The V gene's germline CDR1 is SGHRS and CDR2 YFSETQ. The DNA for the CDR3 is TGCGCCAGCAGCTTGGGGGAAGAGGGTTTTCAAGAGACCCAGTACTTC. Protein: CASSLGEEGFQETQYF.

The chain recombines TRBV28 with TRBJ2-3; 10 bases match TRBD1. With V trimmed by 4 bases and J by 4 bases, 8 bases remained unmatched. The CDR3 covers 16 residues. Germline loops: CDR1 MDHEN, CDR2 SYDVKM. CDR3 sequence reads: CASSSADRGRADTQYF. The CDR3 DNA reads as TGTGCCAGCAGTTCAGCCGACAGGGGGCGGGCAGATACGCAGTATTTT.